The rows below give T cell receptor beta chains drawn from one sample of a study of T-cell reconstitution after alpha-beta-depleted transplantation in children. MiXCR, run by TCRdb on the PCR reads, gives a single entry per CDR3 protein. This sample yields a few hundred thousand distinct CDR3 sequences, of which roughly 43% are seen a single time; around a quarter belongs to the top ten. The specimen comprised PBMCs, sampled before TCRalphabeta/CD19-depleted stem cell transplant. These receptors were collected from a girl aged 2 to 9 with aplastic anemia, due to receive a stem cell transplant. Both conserved end residues are part of each CDR3. The D gene is left open where the match is weak. Some rows mark clone size as missing; the rest say once, few, many or name a class of expanded clone.

V gene: TRBV12-3/TRBV12-4; J gene: TRBJ2-7; D gene: TRBD2; clone size: many; CDR3 DNA: TGTGCCAGCAGTGTGGGACTAGCGAGACACTTC; CDR3 protein: CASSVGLARHF
V gene: TRBV29-1; J gene: TRBJ2-6; D gene: .; clone size: .; CDR3 DNA: TGCAGCGCCAAGGACAGCTCTGGGGCCAACGTCCTGACTTTC; CDR3 protein: CSAKDSSGANVLTF
V gene: TRBV7-2; J gene: TRBJ2-7; D gene: TRBD2; clone size: few; CDR3 DNA: TGTGCCAGCAGCTCGACCCGGACTAGCGGGAGGGACGAGCAGTACTTC; CDR3 protein: CASSSTRTSGRDEQYF
V gene: TRBV20-1; J gene: TRBJ2-7; D gene: TRBD2; clone size: few; CDR3 DNA: TGCAGTGCCAAACTAGCGGGAGTTTACGAGCAGTACTTC; CDR3 protein: CSAKLAGVYEQYF
V gene: TRBV20-1; J gene: TRBJ2-5; D gene: .; clone size: .; CDR3 DNA: TGCAGTGCTAGATCTTGGGGGGCCGGGGAGACCCAGTACTTC; CDR3 protein: CSARSWGAGETQYF
V gene: TRBV20-1; J gene: TRBJ2-2; D gene: TRBD2; clone size: many; CDR3 DNA: TGCAGTGTGGGCGGGAGATTCCCCGGGGAGCTGTTTTTT; CDR3 protein: CSVGGRFPGELFF
V gene: TRBV7-9; J gene: TRBJ2-1; D gene: TRBD2; clone size: few; CDR3 DNA: TGTGCCAGCAGCTTACGGCTAGCGGGAGTAGTGGAGCAGTTCTTC; CDR3 protein: CASSLRLAGVVEQFF
V gene: TRBV7-2; J gene: TRBJ2-2; D gene: .; clone size: many; CDR3 DNA: TGTGCCAGCAGCTCATACACCGGGGAGCTGTTTTTT; CDR3 protein: CASSSYTGELFF
V gene: TRBV7-6; J gene: TRBJ1-1; D gene: .; clone size: .; CDR3 DNA: TGTGCCAGCAGCGTAAAAGGGAACACTGAAGCTTTCTTT; CDR3 protein: CASSVKGNTEAFF
V gene: TRBV6-5; J gene: TRBJ2-4; D gene: TRBD1; clone size: .; CDR3 DNA: TGTGCCAGCAGTTCGACAGGGGCTGCCAAAAACATTCAGTACTTC; CDR3 protein: CASSSTGAAKNIQYF
V gene: TRBV5-6; J gene: TRBJ2-5; D gene: .; clone size: many; CDR3 DNA: TGTGCCAGCAGGGGGGGAGTGACCCAGTACTTC; CDR3 protein: CASRGGVTQYF
V gene: TRBV4-1; J gene: TRBJ2-5; D gene: TRBD2; clone size: .; CDR3 DNA: TGCGCCAGCAGCCAAGCTTTAGACGCGGGAGGGCTATGGGTCGGAGAGACCCAGTACTTC; CDR3 protein: CASSQALDAGGLWVGETQYF
V gene: TRBV28; J gene: TRBJ2-1; D gene: TRBD2; clone size: .; CDR3 DNA: TGTGCCAGCAGTTCGGATTGGCTAGCGGGAGGTAGGCACAATGAGCAGTTCTTC; CDR3 protein: CASSSDWLAGGRHNEQFF
V gene: TRBV5-6; J gene: TRBJ2-2; D gene: .; clone size: .; CDR3 DNA: TGTGCCAGCAGCTTGGACAGGGGGGGAACCGGGGAGCTGTTTTTT; CDR3 protein: CASSLDRGGTGELFF
V gene: TRBV20-1; J gene: TRBJ2-7; D gene: .; clone size: .; CDR3 DNA: TGCAGTGCTAGGGAGAGGGGCCACTCCTACGAGCAGTACTTC; CDR3 protein: CSARERGHSYEQYF
V gene: TRBV20-1; J gene: TRBJ2-1; D gene: TRBD1; clone size: .; CDR3 DNA: TGCAGTGCTAGCTCCGGGACAGCAACAGTTGAGCAGTTCTTC; CDR3 protein: CSASSGTATVEQFF
V gene: TRBV12-3/TRBV12-4; J gene: TRBJ1-5; D gene: .; clone size: .; CDR3 DNA: TGTGCCAGCAGTTTATACAGTGGTCAGCCCCAGCATTTT; CDR3 protein: CASSLYSGQPQHF
V gene: TRBV11-2; J gene: TRBJ2-3; D gene: .; clone size: .; CDR3 DNA: TGTGCCAGCAGCCCCAGACCGACTAGCACAGATACGCAGTATTTT; CDR3 protein: CASSPRPTSTDTQYF
V gene: TRBV5-4; J gene: TRBJ2-1; D gene: TRBD2; clone size: .; CDR3 DNA: TGTGCCAGCAGCTTCGAGGGACTAGCGGGAGGCTATGAGCAGTTCTTC; CDR3 protein: CASSFEGLAGGYEQFF
V gene: TRBV20-1; J gene: TRBJ2-5; D gene: TRBD2; clone size: .; CDR3 DNA: TGCAGTGCTAGAGATCCGACTAGCGGGAGTCTGGAGACCCAGTACTTC; CDR3 protein: CSARDPTSGSLETQYF
V gene: TRBV28; J gene: TRBJ2-5; D gene: .; clone size: .; CDR3 DNA: TGTGCCAGCACCATGGGAGGAGAGACCCAGTACTTC; CDR3 protein: CASTMGGETQYF
V gene: TRBV7-2; J gene: TRBJ2-3; D gene: .; clone size: many; CDR3 DNA: TGTGCCAGCAGCTTAGCGGGACTTCTAGATACGCAGTATTTT; CDR3 protein: CASSLAGLLDTQYF
V gene: TRBV3-1; J gene: TRBJ2-5; D gene: TRBD2; clone size: .; CDR3 DNA: TGTGCCAGCAGCCAAGGTCTAGCGGGAGGTGAGAAGACCCAGTACTTC; CDR3 protein: CASSQGLAGGEKTQYF
V gene: TRBV7-9; J gene: TRBJ2-1; D gene: TRBD2; clone size: few; CDR3 DNA: TGTGCCAGCAGCTTTCCGAGCGACGGGACTATTAATGAGCAGTTCTTC; CDR3 protein: CASSFPSDGTINEQFF
V gene: TRBV20-1; J gene: TRBJ2-2; D gene: .; clone size: many; CDR3 DNA: TGCAGTGCTAGAGATCGGAGGAGGGACACCGGGGAGCTGTTTTTT; CDR3 protein: CSARDRRRDTGELFF
V gene: TRBV7-2; J gene: TRBJ2-7; D gene: TRBD1; clone size: .; CDR3 DNA: TGTGCCAGCAGCCTCAAGGGACAGGGGGACTACGAGCAGTACTTC; CDR3 protein: CASSLKGQGDYEQYF
V gene: TRBV7-9; J gene: TRBJ2-5; D gene: TRBD2; clone size: .; CDR3 DNA: TGTGCCAGCAGCCGACACGTAGCGGGGGAGGAGACGGCCCAGTACTTC; CDR3 protein: CASSRHVAGEETAQYF